Listed below are T cell receptor beta chains from one sample, sequenced in a study of blood T cell repertoires in COVID-19. The repertoire was sequenced with immunoSEQ multiplex PCR; TCRdb's copy has only in-frame clones and lacks some. Among 380,000 or so clones listed, approximately 88% were seen once. The sample was PBMCs or T cells enriched from blood (not recorded which). The receptor set was obtained from a woman aged 25 to 45 with acute COVID-19. Both conserved end residues are part of each CDR3. The order of the fields is D gene, J gene, clone size, V gene, CDR3 DNA, CDR3 protein. The D gene is left open where the match is weak. Clone size is shown for a subset of rows, as once, few, many or a class of expanded clone.

TRBD2,TRBJ2-7,NA,TRBV4-2,TGTGCCAGCAGCCAAAGGACTAGCGGGGGGGCCTTATCCTACGAGCAGTACTTC,CASSQRTSGGALSYEQYF
NA,TRBJ2-4,NA,TRBV4-2,TGTGCCAGCAGCCAAGAAGGGCGGGGCGTTCCCAAAAACATTCAGTACTTC,CASSQEGRGVPKNIQYF
TRBD1,TRBJ2-5,NA,TRBV5-6,TGTGCCAGCAGCGTCGGGACAGGCGTACATGGGGAGACCCAGTACTTC,CASSVGTGVHGETQYF
NA,TRBJ1-2,NA,TRBV2,TGTGCCAGCGTGGCGGGGGGTTTCTATGGCTACACCTTC,CASVAGGFYGYTF
NA,TRBJ2-3,NA,TRBV12-3/TRBV12-4,TGTGCCAGCAGTTTAAGGGGCGATACGCAGTATTTT,CASSLRGDTQYF
NA,TRBJ2-6,NA,TRBV25-1,TGTGCCAGCAGTAGGAGTACTGGGGCCAACGTCCTGACTTTC,CASSRSTGANVLTF
TRBD1,TRBJ1-1,once,TRBV20-1,TGCAGTGGACAGGGGAACACTGAAGCTTTCTTT,CSGQGNTEAFF
NA,TRBJ1-4,once,TRBV18,TGTGCCAGCTCACCACTCGCTAATGAAAAACTGTTTTTT,CASSPLANEKLFF
TRBD1,TRBJ1-1,NA,TRBV7-8,TGTGCCAGCAGCTTAAGTGACAGGGAGAGCACTGAAGCTTTCTTT,CASSLSDRESTEAFF
TRBD1,TRBJ1-1,NA,TRBV4-1,TGCGCCAGCAGCCGAACAGGGGGCACTGAAGCTTTCTTT,CASSRTGGTEAFF
TRBD1,TRBJ2-3,once,TRBV6-5,TGTGCCAGCAGAGACAGGGGGCTGACAGATACGCAGTATTTT,CASRDRGLTDTQYF
NA,TRBJ2-1,NA,TRBV18,TGTGCCAGCTCACCTATTAGCGGCGGGGACAATGAGCAGTTCTTC,CASSPISGGDNEQFF
NA,TRBJ1-5,once,TRBV30,TGTGCCTGGAGTGTTGGAGATCAGCCCCAGCATTTT,CAWSVGDQPQHF
TRBD1,TRBJ2-2,NA,TRBV5-1,TGCGCCAGCAGCGGGGACAGGGGAGACACCGGGGAGCTGTTTTTT,CASSGDRGDTGELFF
TRBD1,TRBJ2-5,NA,TRBV7-2,TGTGCCAGCAGCTTATTCTCCGGGACAGGGATCGGGGAGACCCAGTACTTC,CASSLFSGTGIGETQYF
TRBD2,TRBJ2-7,NA,TRBV2,TGTGCCAGCAGTGAGGGAGGGCCTTACTACGAGCAGTACTTC,CASSEGGPYYEQYF
TRBD1,TRBJ2-6,NA,TRBV24-1,TGTGCCACCAGTGATCGCGGGACAGGAGGCTCTGGGGCCAACGTCCTGACTTTC,CATSDRGTGGSGANVLTF
NA,TRBJ2-3,NA,TRBV9,TGTGCCAGCAGCGTAGAAGGGGCCACAGATACGCAGTATTTT,CASSVEGATDTQYF